This TCR beta chain was obtained from a study of memory CD8 T cells in hepatitis C reinfection. In the study overall: After reinfection, a couple of primary-infection resolvers became chronically infected.

In the case of this clone: Antigen: not known.

Study conclusions and caveats: With 4 to 6 donors, public clonotype conclusions could not be definitive.

The method was immunoSEQ multiplex PCR; TCRdb's version includes in-frame clones alone and lacks a portion of them. The sample lists tens of thousands of clones, 89% occurring once. Time point specified: late/post reinfection, 12 to 24 weeks after detection. Sorted cells were sequenced directly ex vivo without any in vitro expansion. The CDR3 runs to 16 residues. Germline V gene sequence: CDR1 MNHEY, CDR2 SVGAGI. J was trimmed by 7 bases and V by 0 bases; bases with no gene match: 5. The clonotype comes from a man aged 18 to 29 with hepatitis C virus infection. The chain uses TRBV6-5 and TRBJ1-6, with 8 bases that match TRBD1. The sample comprised naive CD8+ T cells sorted from blood. CDR3 in DNA: TGTGCCAGCAGTTACTCTACGACAGGGGTGAATTCACCCCTCCACTTT. Amino acid sequence: CASSYSTTGVNSPLHF.